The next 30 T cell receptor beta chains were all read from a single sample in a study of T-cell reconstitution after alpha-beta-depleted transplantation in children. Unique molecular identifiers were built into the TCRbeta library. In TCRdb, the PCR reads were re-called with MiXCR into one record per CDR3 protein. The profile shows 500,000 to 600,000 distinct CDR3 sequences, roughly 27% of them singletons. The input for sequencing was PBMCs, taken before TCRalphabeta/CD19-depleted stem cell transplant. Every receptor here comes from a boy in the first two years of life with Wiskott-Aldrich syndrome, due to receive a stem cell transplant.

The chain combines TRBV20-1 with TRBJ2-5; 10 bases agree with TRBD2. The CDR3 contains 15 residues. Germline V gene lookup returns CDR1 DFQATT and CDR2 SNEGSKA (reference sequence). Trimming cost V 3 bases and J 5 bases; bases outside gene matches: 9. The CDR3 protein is CSASRDSGRRETQYF. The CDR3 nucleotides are TGCAGTGCTAGTCGGGATAGCGGGAGGCGTGAGACCCAGTACTTC.

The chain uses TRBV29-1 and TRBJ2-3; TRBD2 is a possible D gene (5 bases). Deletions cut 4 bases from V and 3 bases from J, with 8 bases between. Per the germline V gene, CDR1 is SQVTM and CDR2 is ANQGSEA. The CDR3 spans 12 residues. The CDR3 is CSVVARTDTQYF. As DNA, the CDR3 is TGCAGCGTTGTAGCGAGGACAGATACGCAGTATTTT.

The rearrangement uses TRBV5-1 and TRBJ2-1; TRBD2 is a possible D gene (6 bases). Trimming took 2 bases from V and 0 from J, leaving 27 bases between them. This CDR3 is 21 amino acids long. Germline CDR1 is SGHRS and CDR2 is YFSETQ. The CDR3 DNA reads TGCGCCAGCAGCTTTGTTCCCCTTTCCGGGACTCATCCGAGCTCCTACAATGAGCAGTTCTTC. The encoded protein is CASSFVPLSGTHPSSYNEQFF.

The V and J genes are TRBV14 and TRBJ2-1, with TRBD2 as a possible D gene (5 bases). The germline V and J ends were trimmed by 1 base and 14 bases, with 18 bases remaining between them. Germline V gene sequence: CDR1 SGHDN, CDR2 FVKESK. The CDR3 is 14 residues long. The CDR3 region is CASSQVVSRGPKFF. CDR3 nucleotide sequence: TGTGCCAGCAGCCAAGTAGTGTCGCGAGGGCCGAAGTTCTTC. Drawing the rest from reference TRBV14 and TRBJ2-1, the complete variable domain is EAGVTQFPSHSVIEKGQTVTLRCDPISGHDNLYWYRRVMGKEIKFLLHFVKESKQDESGMPNNRFLAERTGGTYSTLKVQPAELEDSGVYFCASSQVVSRGPKFFGPGTRLTVL.

The CDR3 DNA is TGTGCCATCAGTGAGTCGATGGGATTCAATCAGCCCCAGCATTTT. This sequence encodes CAISESMGFNQPQHF. The rearrangement links TRBV10-3 to TRBJ1-5; D unclear. This CDR3 contains 15 residues. With 0 bases removed from V and 3 bases from J, the gap between germline ends came to 9 bases. Germline V lookup: CDR1 ENHRY, CDR2 SYGVKD.

The CDR3 nucleotides read TGTGCCAGCAGCGCCTTAGCGGGAGGTTCCTACAATGAGCAGTTCTTC. Protein: CASSALAGGSYNEQFF. The chain is built from TRBV7-2 and TRBJ2-1; TRBD2 aligns across 10 bases. V lost 5 bases to trimming and J lost 1 base; unmatched junction nucleotides: 5. The CDR3 runs 16 residues. CDR1 is SGHTA, CDR2 FQGNSA, per germline.

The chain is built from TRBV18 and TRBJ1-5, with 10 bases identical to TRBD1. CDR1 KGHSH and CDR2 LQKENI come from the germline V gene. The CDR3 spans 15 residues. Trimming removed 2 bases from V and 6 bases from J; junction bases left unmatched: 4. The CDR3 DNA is TGTGCCAGCTCACCATTCGGACAGGGGGGTCAGCCCCAGCATTTT. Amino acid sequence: CASSPFGQGGQPQHF.

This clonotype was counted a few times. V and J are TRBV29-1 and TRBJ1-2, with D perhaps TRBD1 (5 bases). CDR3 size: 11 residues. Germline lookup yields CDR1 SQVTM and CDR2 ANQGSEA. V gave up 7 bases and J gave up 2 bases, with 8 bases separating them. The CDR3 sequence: CSEGENYGYTF. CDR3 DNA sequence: TGCAGCGAAGGGGAGAACTATGGCTACACCTTC.

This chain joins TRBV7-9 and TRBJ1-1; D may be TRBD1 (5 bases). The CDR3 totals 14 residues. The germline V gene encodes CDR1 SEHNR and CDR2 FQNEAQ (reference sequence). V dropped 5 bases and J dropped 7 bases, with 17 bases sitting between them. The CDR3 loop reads CASSKPRDELEAFF. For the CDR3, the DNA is TGTGCCAGCAGCAAACCCCGGGACGAGCTTGAAGCTTTCTTT.

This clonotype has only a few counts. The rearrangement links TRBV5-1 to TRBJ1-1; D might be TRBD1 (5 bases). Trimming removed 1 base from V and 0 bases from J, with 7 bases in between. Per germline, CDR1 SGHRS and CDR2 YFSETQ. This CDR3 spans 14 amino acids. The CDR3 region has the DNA TGCGCCAGCAGCTTGACGACAGTGAACACTGAAGCTTTCTTT. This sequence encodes CASSLTTVNTEAFF.

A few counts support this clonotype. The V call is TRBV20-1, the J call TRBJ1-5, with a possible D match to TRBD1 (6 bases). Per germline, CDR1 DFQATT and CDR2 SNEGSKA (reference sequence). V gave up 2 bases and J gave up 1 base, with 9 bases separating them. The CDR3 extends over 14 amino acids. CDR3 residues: CSARLQGSNQPQHF. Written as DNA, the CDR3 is TGCAGTGCTAGATTGCAGGGGAGCAATCAGCCCCAGCATTTT.

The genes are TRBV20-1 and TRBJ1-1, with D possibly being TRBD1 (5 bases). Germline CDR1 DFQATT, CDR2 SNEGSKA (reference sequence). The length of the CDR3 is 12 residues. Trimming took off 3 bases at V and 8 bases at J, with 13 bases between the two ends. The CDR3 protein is CSARGRVEEAFF. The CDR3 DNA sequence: TGCAGTGCTAGGGGCAGGGTAGAGGAAGCTTTCTTT.

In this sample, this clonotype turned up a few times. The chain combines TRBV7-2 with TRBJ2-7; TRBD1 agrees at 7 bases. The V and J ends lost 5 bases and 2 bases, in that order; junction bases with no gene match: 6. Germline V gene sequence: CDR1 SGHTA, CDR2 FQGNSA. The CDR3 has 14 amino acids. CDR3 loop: CASSQNRGPYEQYF. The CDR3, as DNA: TGTGCCAGCAGCCAAAACAGGGGACCCTACGAGCAGTACTTC.

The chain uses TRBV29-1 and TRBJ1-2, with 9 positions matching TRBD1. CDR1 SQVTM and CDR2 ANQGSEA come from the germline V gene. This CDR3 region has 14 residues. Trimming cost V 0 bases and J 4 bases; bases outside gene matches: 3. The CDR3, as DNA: TGCAGCGTTGAAGAGTACAGGGGGCCCTATGGCTACACCTTC. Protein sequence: CSVEEYRGPYGYTF.

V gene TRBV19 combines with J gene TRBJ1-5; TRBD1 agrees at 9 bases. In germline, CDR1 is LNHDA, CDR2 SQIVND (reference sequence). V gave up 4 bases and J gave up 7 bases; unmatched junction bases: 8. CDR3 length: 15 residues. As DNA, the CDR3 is TGTGCCAGTAGTAAAAAGGACAGGGGCGTACAGCCCCAGCATTTT. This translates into CASSKKDRGVQPQHF.

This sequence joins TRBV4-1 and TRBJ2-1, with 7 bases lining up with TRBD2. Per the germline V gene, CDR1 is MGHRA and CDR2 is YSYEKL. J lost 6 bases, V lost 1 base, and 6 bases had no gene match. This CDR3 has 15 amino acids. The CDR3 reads CASSQGDYFSNEQFF. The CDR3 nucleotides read TGCGCCAGCAGCCAAGGGGACTACTTCTCCAATGAGCAGTTCTTC.

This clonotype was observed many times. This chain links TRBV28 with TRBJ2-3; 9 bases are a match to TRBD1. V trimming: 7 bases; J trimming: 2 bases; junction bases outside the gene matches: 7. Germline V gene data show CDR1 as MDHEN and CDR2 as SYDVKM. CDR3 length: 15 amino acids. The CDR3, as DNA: TGTGCCAGCATTAGCCGGGACAGGGTCACAGATACGCAGTATTTT. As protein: CASISRDRVTDTQYF.

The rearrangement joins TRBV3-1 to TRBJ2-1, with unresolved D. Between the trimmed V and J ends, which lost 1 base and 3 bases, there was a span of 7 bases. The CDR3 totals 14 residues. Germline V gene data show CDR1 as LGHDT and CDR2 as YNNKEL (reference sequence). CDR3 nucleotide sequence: TGTGCCAGCAGCCAAGTTTCTGGCTACAATGAGCAGTTCTTC. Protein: CASSQVSGYNEQFF.

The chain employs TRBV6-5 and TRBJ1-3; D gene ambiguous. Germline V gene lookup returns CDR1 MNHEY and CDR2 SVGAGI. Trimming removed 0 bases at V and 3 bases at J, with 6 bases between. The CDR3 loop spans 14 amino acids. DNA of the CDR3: TGTGCCAGCAGTTACTCCGCTCTTGGAAACACCATATATTTT. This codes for CASSYSALGNTIYF.

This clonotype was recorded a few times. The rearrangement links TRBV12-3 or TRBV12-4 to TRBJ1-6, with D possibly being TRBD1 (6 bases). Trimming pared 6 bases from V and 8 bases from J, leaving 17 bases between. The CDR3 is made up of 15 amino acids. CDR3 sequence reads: CASSPVQGTDSPLHF. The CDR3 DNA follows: TGTGCCAGCAGCCCAGTACAGGGTACGGATTCACCCCTCCACTTT.

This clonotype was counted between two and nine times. The CDR3 DNA follows: TGTGCCAGCAGCCAGCAACTAGCGGGAGTTCGGTACGAGCAGTACTTC. It translates to CASSQQLAGVRYEQYF. V usage is TRBV14 and J usage is TRBJ2-7; 11 bases fit TRBD2. CDR3 size: 16 residues. Germline loops: CDR1 SGHDN, CDR2 FVKESK. J lost 4 bases, V lost 3 bases, and 8 bases had no gene match.

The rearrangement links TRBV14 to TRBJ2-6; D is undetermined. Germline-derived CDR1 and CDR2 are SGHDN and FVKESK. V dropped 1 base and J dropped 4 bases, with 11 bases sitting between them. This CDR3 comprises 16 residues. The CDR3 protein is CASSQAPGLGANVLTF. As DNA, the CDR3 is TGTGCCAGCAGCCAAGCACCCGGGTTAGGGGCCAACGTCCTGACTTTC.

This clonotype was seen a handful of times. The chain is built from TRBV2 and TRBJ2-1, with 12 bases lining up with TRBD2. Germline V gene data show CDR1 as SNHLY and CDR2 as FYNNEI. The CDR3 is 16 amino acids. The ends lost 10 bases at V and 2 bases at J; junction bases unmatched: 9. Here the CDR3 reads CANSPLAGGPYNEQFF. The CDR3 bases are TGTGCCAACTCCCCCCTAGCGGGAGGGCCCTACAATGAGCAGTTCTTC.

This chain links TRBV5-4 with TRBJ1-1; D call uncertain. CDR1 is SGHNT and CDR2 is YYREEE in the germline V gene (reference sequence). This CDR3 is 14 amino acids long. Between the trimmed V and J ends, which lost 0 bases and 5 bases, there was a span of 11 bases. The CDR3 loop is CASSLDRRVTEAFF. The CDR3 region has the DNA TGTGCCAGCAGCTTGGACCGTCGGGTTACTGAAGCTTTCTTT.

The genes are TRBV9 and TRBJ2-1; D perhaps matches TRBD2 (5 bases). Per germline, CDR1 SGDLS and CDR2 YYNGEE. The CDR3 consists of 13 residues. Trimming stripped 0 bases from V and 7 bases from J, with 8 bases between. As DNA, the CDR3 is TGTGCCAGCAGCGTAGGGACTCTTAATGAGCAGTTCTTC. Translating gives CASSVGTLNEQFF.

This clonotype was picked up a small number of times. Here the CDR3 reads CASSLHWDRRRGQETQYF. The DNA for the CDR3 is TGTGCCAGCAGTTTACATTGGGACAGGCGAAGGGGGCAAGAGACCCAGTACTTC. The chain combines TRBV27 with TRBJ2-5, with 8 bases fitting TRBD1. Germline V gene data show CDR1 as MNHEY and CDR2 as SMNVEV (reference sequence). The CDR3 totals 18 residues. The V gene end was trimmed by 2 bases and the J gene end by 2 bases; junction bases not matched to a gene: 13.

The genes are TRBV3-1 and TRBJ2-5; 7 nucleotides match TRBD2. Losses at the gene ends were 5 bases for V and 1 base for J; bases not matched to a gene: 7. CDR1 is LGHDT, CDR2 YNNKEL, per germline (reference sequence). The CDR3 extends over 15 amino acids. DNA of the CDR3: TGTGCCAGCAGCTCTCGCGGCGGGAGCCAAGAGACCCAGTACTTC. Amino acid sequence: CASSSRGGSQETQYF.

The DNA for the CDR3 is TGTGCCAGCAGCGTAGTACTAGCGGGAGTCAATGAGCAGTTCTTC. This translates into CASSVVLAGVNEQFF. J is TRBJ2-1 and V is TRBV9; 11 bases map to TRBD2. J lost 6 bases, V lost 0 bases, and 2 bases had no gene match. Germline CDR1 and CDR2: SGDLS and YYNGEE. This CDR3 comprises 15 residues.

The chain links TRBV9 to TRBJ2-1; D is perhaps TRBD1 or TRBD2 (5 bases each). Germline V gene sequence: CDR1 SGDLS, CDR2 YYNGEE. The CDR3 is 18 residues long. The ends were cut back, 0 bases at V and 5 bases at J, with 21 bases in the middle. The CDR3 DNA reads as TGTGCCAGCAGCGTAGCTGTTCTAGCCGACTGGGGCCACAATGAGCAGTTCTTC. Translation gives CASSVAVLADWGHNEQFF.

This chain's CDR3 is CSAGGPRAFF. CDR3 DNA: TGCAGCGCTGGGGGCCCCAGGGCTTTCTTT. The V gene is TRBV29-1, the J gene TRBJ1-1; D possibly corresponds to TRBD1 (6 bases). The ends were cut back, 7 bases at V and 11 bases at J, with 14 bases in the middle. CDR3 length equals 10 residues. CDR1 SQVTM and CDR2 ANQGSEA come from the germline V gene.